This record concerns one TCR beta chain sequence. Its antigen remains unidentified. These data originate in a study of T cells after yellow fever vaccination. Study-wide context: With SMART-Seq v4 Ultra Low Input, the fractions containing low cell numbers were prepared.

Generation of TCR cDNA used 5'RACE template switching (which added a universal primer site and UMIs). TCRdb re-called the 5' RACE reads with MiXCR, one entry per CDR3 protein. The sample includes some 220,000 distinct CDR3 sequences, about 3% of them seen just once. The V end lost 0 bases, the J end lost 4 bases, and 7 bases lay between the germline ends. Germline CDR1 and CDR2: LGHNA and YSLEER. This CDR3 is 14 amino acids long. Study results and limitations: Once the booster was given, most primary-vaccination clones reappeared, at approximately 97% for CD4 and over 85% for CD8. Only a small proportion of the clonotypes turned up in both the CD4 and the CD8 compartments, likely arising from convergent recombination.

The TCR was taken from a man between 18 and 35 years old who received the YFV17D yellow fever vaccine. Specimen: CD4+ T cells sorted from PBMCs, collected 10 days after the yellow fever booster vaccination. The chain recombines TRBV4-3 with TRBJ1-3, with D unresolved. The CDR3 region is CASSQEVTGNTIYF. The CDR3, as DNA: TGCGCCAGCAGCCAAGAAGTGACCGGAAACACCATATATTTT.